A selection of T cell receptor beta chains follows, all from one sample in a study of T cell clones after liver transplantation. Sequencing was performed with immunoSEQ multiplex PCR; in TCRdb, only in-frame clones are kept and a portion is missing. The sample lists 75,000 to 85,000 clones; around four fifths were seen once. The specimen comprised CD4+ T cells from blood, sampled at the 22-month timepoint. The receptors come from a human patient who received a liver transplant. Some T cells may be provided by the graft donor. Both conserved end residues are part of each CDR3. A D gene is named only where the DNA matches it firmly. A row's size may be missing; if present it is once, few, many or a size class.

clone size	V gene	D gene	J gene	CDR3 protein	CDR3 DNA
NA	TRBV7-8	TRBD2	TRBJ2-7	CASSSPGLAGTYEQYF	TGTGCCAGCAGCTCCCCGGGACTAGCGGGGACATACGAGCAGTACTTC
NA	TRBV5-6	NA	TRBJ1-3	CASSPLRNSGNTIYF	TGTGCCAGCAGCCCCCTACGGAACTCTGGAAACACCATATATTTT
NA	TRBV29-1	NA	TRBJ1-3	CSVSETVLNTIYF	TGCAGCGTCTCTGAGACAGTATTAAACACCATATATTTT
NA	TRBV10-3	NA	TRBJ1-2	CAISESNGNYGYTF	TGTGCCATCAGTGAGTCTAACGGGAACTATGGCTACACCTTC
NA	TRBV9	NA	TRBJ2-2	CASSAAGTGELFF	TGTGCCAGCAGCGCCGCGGGGACCGGGGAGCTGTTTTTT
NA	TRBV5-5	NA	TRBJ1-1	CASSRGPNTEAFF	TGTGCCAGCAGCCGGGGGCCGAACACTGAAGCTTTCTTT
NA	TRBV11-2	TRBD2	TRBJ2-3	CASSRSGGTTDTQYF	TGTGCCAGCAGCCGTAGCGGGGGTACCACAGATACGCAGTATTTT
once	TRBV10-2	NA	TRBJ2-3	CASRAAWSRATDTQYF	TGCGCCAGCAGGGCCGCTTGGAGCAGAGCCACAGATACGCAGTATTTT
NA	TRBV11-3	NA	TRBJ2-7	CASSLNGGLSEQYF	TGTGCCAGCAGCTTAAATGGAGGGCTGAGCGAGCAGTACTTC
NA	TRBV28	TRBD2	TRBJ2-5	CASSLAGGQETQYF	TGTGCCAGCAGTTTAGCGGGAGGTCAGGAGACCCAGTACTTC
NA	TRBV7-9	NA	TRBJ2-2	CASSLVTGPGELFF	TGTGCCAGCAGCTTAGTTACAGGCCCCGGGGAGCTGTTTTTT
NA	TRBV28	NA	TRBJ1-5	CASIRVLGNQPQHF	TGTGCCAGCATTCGGGTATTAGGCAATCAGCCCCAGCATTTT
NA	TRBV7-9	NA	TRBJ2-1	CASSPRYEQFF	TGTGCCAGCAGCCCGCGGTATGAGCAGTTCTTC
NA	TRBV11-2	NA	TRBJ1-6	CASSPGHRGSPLHF	TGTGCCAGCAGCCCGGGACACCGAGGGTCACCCCTCCACTTT
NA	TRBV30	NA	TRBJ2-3	CAWSEQGGSTDTQYF	TGTGCCTGGAGTGAACAGGGCGGGAGCACAGATACGCAGTATTTT
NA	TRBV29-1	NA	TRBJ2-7	CSYTPGARLYEQYF	TGCAGCTATACCCCGGGAGCGAGACTCTACGAGCAGTACTTC
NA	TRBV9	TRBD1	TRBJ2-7	CASSTESGTGIYEQYF	TGTGCCAGCAGCACCGAATCCGGGACAGGGATCTACGAGCAGTACTTC
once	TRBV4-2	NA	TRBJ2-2	CASSLGRRGFGELFF	TGTGCCAGCAGCCTTGGGAGGAGGGGGTTCGGGGAGCTGTTTTTT
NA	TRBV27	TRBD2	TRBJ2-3	CASSLQRGVVDTQYF	TGTGCCAGCAGTTTACAGCGGGGGGTAGTAGATACGCAGTATTTT
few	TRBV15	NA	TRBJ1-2	CATREGLNYGYTF	TGTGCCACCAGAGAGGGATTAAACTATGGCTACACCTTC
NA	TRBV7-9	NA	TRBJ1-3	CASSLARGGNTIYF	TGTGCCAGCAGCTTAGCGAGAGGTGGAAACACCATATATTTT
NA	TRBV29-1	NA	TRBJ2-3	CGSDTQYF	TGCGGATCAGATACGCAGTATTTT
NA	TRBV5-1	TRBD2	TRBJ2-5	CASSGGTRTEETQYF	TGCGCCAGCAGCGGGGGGACTAGAACTGAGGAGACCCAGTACTTC
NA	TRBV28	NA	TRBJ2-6	CASRYHQGGSGANVLTF	TGTGCCAGCAGATACCATCAGGGAGGCTCTGGGGCCAACGTCCTGACTTTC
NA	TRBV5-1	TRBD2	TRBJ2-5	CASSLSPSGGPETQYF	TGCGCCAGCAGCTTGTCGCCTAGCGGGGGGCCGGAGACCCAGTACTTC
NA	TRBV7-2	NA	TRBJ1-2	CASSLDSGLGYGYTF	TGTGCCAGCAGCTTAGACTCTGGGTTGGGCTATGGCTACACCTTC
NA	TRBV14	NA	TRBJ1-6	CASSGGSSYNSPLHF	TGTGCCAGCAGCGGGGGAAGCTCCTATAATTCACCCCTCCACTTT
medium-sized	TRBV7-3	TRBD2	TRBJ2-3	CASSLRLAASTDTQYF	TGTGCCAGCAGCTTAAGACTAGCGGCTAGCACAGATACGCAGTATTTT
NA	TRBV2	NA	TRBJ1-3	CASGDGAGNTIYF	TGTGCCAGCGGGGATGGGGCTGGAAACACCATATATTTT
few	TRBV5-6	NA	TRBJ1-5	CASSLSVGNQPQHF	TGTGCCAGCAGCTTGAGTGTGGGAAATCAGCCCCAGCATTTT
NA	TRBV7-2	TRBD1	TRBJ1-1	CASSARDRGDTEAFF	TGTGCCAGCAGCGCCCGGGACAGGGGGGACACTGAAGCTTTCTTT
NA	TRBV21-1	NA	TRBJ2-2	CASSKDARDRTGELFF	TGTGCCAGCAGCAAAGACGCGCGGGACAGAACCGGGGAGCTGTTTTTT
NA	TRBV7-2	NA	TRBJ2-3	CASSLNSFSDTQYF	TGTGCCAGCAGCTTAAACTCTTTCTCAGATACGCAGTATTTT
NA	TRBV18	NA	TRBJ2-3	CASSPTVSTDTQYF	TGTGCCAGCTCACCGACAGTGAGCACAGATACGCAGTATTTT
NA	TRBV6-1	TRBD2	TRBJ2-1	CASSEVGSGRHSYNEQFF	TGTGCCAGCAGTGAAGTGGGTAGCGGGAGGCACTCCTACAATGAGCAGTTCTTC
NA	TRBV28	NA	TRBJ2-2	CASSLGPAKLTGELFF	TGTGCCAGCAGTTTGGGACCGGCCAAACTCACCGGGGAGCTGTTTTTT
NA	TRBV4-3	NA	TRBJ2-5	CASSRRWQETQYF	TGCGCCAGCAGCCGGCGGTGGCAAGAGACCCAGTACTTC
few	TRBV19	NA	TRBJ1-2	CASSLRSWGLMSANYGYTF	TGTGCCAGTAGTCTTCGTTCGTGGGGCCTAATGTCAGCTAACTATGGCTACACCTTC
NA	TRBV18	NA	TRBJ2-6	CASSPVNFRPSGANVLTF	TGTGCCAGCTCACCAGTGAATTTCAGGCCCTCTGGGGCCAACGTCCTGACTTTC
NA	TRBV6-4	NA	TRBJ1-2	CASRGDRNDYGYTF	TGTGCCAGCAGGGGGGACCGAAACGACTATGGCTACACCTTC
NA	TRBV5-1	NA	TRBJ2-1	CASSLQGSSYNEQFF	TGCGCCAGCAGCTTGCAGGGGAGCTCCTACAATGAGCAGTTCTTC
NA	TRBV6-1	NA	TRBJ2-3	CASSEGGGPTTDTQYF	TGTGCCAGCAGTGAAGGAGGAGGGCCCACCACAGATACGCAGTATTTT
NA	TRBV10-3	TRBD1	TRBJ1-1	CAIRGTGTMNTEAFF	TGTGCCATCAGAGGGACAGGGACTATGAACACTGAAGCTTTCTTT
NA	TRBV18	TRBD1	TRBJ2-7	CASSPSGTGVSEQYF	TGTGCCAGCTCACCTTCCGGGACAGGAGTTTCCGAGCAGTACTTC
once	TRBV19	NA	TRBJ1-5	CASSILGGPQHF	TGTGCCAGTAGTATATTGGGAGGACCCCAGCATTTT
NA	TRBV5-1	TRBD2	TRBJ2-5	CASSLRGLSGLAGVETQYF	TGCGCCAGCAGCTTGAGGGGTCTCTCCGGACTAGCGGGAGTAGAGACCCAGTACTTC
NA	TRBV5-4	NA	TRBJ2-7	CASSLKGAGREQYF	TGTGCCAGCAGCTTGAAAGGTGCGGGGCGCGAGCAGTACTTC
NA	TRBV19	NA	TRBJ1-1	CASSEGLNTEAFF	TGTGCCAGTAGTGAGGGGTTGAACACTGAAGCTTTCTTT
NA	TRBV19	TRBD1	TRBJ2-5	CASSIALRGQETQYF	TGTGCCAGTAGTATTGCTCTCAGGGGGCAAGAGACCCAGTACTTC
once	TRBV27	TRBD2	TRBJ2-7	CASSTRTSRSRSSYEQYF	TGTGCCAGCAGTACCCGGACTAGCAGATCCAGGAGCTCCTACGAGCAGTACTTC
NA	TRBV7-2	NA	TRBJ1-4	CASSSGVATNEKLFF	TGTGCCAGCAGTTCGGGGGTTGCAACTAATGAAAAACTGTTTTTT
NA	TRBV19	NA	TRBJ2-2	CASRQNSYAGELFF	TGTGCCAGTAGACAAAACAGTTACGCCGGGGAGCTGTTTTTT
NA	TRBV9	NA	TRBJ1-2	CASSVDLGSISYTF	TGTGCCAGCAGCGTAGATCTAGGGTCAATTAGCTACACCTTC
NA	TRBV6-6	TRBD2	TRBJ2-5	CASSRPGEGETQYF	TGTGCCAGCAGTCGCCCGGGGGAGGGGGAGACCCAGTACTTC
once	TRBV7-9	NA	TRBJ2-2	CASSLIYTGELFF	TGTGCCAGCAGCTTAATATACACCGGGGAGCTGTTTTTT
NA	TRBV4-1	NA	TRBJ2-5	CASSQRGMETQYF	TGCGCCAGCAGCCAACGAGGGATGGAGACCCAGTACTTC
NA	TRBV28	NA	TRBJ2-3	CATSNAADTQYF	TGTGCCACTTCCAACGCGGCAGATACGCAGTATTTT
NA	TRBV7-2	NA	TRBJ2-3	CASSLGGGASTDTQYF	TGTGCCAGCAGCTTAGGTGGGGGGGCTAGCACAGATACGCAGTATTTT
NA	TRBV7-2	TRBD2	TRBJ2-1	CASSNLTSGGTQVF	TGTGCCAGCAGCAACCTGACTAGCGGGGGGACCCAGGTCTTC
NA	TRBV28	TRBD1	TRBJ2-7	CASSLDRATYEQYF	TGTGCCAGCAGTTTAGACAGGGCGACCTACGAGCAGTACTTC